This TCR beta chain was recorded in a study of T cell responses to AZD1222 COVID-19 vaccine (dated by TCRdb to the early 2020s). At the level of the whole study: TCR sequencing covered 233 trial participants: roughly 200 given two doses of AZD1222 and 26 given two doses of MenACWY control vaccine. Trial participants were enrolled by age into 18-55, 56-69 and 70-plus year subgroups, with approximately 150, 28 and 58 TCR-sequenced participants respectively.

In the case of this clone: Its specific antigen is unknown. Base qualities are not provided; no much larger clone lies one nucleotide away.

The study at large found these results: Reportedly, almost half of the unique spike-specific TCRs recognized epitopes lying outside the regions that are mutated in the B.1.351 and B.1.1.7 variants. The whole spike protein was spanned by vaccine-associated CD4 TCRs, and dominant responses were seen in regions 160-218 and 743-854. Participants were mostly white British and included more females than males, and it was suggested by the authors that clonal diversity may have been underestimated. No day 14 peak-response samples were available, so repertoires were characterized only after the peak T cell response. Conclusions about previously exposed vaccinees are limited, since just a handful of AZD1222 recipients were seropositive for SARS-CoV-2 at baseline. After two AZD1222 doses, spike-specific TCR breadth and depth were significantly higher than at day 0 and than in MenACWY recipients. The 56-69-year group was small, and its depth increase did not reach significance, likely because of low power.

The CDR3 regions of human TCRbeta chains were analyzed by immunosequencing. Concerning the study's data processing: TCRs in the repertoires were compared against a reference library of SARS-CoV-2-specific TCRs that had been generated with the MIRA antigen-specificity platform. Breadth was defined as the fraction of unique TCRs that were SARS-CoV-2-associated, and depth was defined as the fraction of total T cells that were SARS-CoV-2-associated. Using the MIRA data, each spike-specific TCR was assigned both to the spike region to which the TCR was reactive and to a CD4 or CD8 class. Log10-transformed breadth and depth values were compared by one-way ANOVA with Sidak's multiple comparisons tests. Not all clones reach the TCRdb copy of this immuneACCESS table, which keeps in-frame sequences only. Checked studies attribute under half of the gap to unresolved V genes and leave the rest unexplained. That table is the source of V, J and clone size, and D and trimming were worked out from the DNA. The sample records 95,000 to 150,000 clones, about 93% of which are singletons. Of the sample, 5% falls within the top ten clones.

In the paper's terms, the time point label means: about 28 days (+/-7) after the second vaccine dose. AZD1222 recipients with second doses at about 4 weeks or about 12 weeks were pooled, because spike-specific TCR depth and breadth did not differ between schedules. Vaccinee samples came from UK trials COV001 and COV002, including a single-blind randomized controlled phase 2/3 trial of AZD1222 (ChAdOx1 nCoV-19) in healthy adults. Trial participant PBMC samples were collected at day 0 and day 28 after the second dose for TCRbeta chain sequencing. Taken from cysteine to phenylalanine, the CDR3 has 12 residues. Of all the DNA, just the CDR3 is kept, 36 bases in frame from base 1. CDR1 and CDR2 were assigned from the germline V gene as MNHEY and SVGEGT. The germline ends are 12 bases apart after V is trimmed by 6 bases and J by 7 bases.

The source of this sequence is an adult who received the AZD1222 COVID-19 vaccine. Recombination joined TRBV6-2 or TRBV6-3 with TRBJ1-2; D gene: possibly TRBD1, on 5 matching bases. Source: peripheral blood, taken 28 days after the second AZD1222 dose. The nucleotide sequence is TGTGCCAGCAGCGGACACTATAGTGGCTACACCTTC. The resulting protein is CASSGHYSGYTF.